These 9 T cell receptor beta chains share one sample of origin, sequenced in a study of blood T cell repertoires in COVID-19. TCRdb keeps only in-frame clones here, not all; method: immunoSEQ multiplex PCR. Found here are about 150,000 clones, roughly 80% of them singletons; the top ten hold 14%. Sequencing was carried out using peripheral blood. The source is a man aged 18 to 35 with active or convalescent COVID-19.

The chain couples TRBV5-4 to TRBJ2-5; weak D call: TRBD1 (5 bases). Trimming removed 0 bases at V and 4 bases at J, with 7 bases between. The CDR3 is 13 amino acids. The V gene's germline CDR1 is SGHNT and CDR2 YYREEE (reference sequence). The CDR3, as DNA: TGTGCCAGCAGCTTGGACAGGAGAGAGACCCAGTACTTC. This gives the protein CASSLDRRETQYF. Based on the CDR3 plus reference TRBV5-4 and TRBJ2-5, the full variable domain is ETGVTQSPTHLIKTRGQQVTLRCSSQSGHNTVSWYQQALGQGPQFIFQYYREEENGRGNFPPRFSGLQFPNYSSELNVNALELDDSALYLCASSLDRRETQYFGPGTRLLVL.

The chain joins TRBV18 to TRBJ2-3; D gene ambiguous. V gave up 3 bases and J gave up 6 bases, with 13 bases separating them. The V gene's germline CDR1 is KGHSH and CDR2 LQKENI. This CDR3 is built from 14 residues. CDR3 sequence reads: CASSPPLGVDTQYF. CDR3 bases: TGTGCCAGCTCACCTCCCTTAGGAGTGGATACGCAGTATTTT.

The gene calls are TRBV2 and TRBJ2-2; 7 bases map to TRBD2. In germline, CDR1 is SNHLY, CDR2 FYNNEI. This CDR3 contains 16 residues. V was clipped by 6 bases and J by 4 bases; unmatched bases: 11. DNA of the CDR3: TGTGCCAGCAGCGCTCGGACTAGTGGGGGCACCGGGGAGCTGTTTTTT. Protein sequence: CASSARTSGGTGELFF.

The genes are TRBV27 and TRBJ1-2; 10 bases match TRBD1. Germline values: CDR1 MNHEY, CDR2 SMNVEV (reference sequence). With V trimmed by 4 bases and J by 4 bases, 6 bases remained unmatched. The CDR3 runs to 15 residues. Here the CDR3 DNA reads TGTGCCAGCAGTTCCCGACAGGGGGCGAGCTATGGCTACACCTTC. Amino acid sequence: CASSSRQGASYGYTF.

The chain carries TRBV28 and TRBJ1-5; D call uncertain. This CDR3 spans 17 amino acids. The germline V and J ends were trimmed by 3 bases and 3 bases, with 18 bases remaining between them. CDR1 is MDHEN and CDR2 is SYDVKM in the germline V gene. The DNA for the CDR3 is TGTGCCAGCAGTTTCCGCTCAAAGGGAGGCTACAATCAGCCCCAGCATTTT. It codes for CASSFRSKGGYNQPQHF.

In its sample, this clone was seen once. The chain joins TRBV10-3 to TRBJ2-5; a weak D match, TRBD2 (5 bases). The germline gives CDR1 ENHRY, CDR2 SYGVKD. V shed 2 bases and J shed 5 bases, with 12 bases lying between them. This CDR3 contains 14 residues. The CDR3 nucleotides are TGTGCCATCAGTGAGGAGTTAGGACTTGAGACCCAGTACTTC. As protein: CAISEELGLETQYF.

The V gene is TRBV6-1, the J gene TRBJ1-2; D remains ambiguous. V was cut by 1 base and J by 5 bases, with 5 bases left in between. The CDR3 covers 12 residues. CDR1 and CDR2 from the germline V gene are MNHNS and SASEGT. As DNA, the CDR3 is TGTGCCAGCAGTGAAGGGGCGTATGGCTACACCTTC. It translates to CASSEGAYGYTF.

The CDR3, as DNA: TGTGCCAGCAGCTTTCACGGGACCCAGTACTTC. Amino acids: CASSFHGTQYF. The chain couples TRBV12-1 to TRBJ2-5; the table names TRBD2, a call not compared with the DNA. TRBV12-1 is flagged as a pseudogene. The CDR3 covers 11 residues.

The rearrangement joins TRBV5-1 to TRBJ1-1; 7 bases map to TRBD1. Germline assignment: CDR1 SGHRS and CDR2 YFSETQ. This CDR3 has 15 residues. Trimming at V came to 4 bases and at J to 0 bases, leaving 6 bases not matched to a gene. The CDR3 loop is CASSGGTVMNTEAFF. The CDR3 DNA sequence: TGCGCCAGCAGCGGAGGGACAGTAATGAACACTGAAGCTTTCTTT.